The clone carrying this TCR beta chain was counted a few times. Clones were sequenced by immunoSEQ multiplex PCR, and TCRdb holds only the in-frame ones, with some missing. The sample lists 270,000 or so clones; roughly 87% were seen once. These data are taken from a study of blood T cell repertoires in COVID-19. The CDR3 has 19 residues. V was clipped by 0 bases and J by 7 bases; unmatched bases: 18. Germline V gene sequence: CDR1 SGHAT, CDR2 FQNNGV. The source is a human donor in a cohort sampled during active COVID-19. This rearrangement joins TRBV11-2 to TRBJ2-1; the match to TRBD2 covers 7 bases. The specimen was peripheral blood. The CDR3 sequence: CASSLDGRRGTSGRNEQFF. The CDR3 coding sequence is TGTGCCAGCAGCTTAGATGGCCGGCGGGGGACGAGCGGTAGAAATGAGCAGTTCTTC.